These T cell receptor beta chains were read from a single sample in a study of T cell responses to AZD1222 COVID-19 vaccine. Only in-frame clones appear in the TCRdb table, and some are missing; sequencing was by immunoSEQ multiplex PCR. The data contain approximately 82,000 clones, 70% to 90% of them singletons. The sequencing here drew on peripheral blood, taken on day 0 of AZD1222 vaccination. The source of these receptors is an adult in good health. The CDR3 runs from the conserved cysteine through the conserved F or W. The D gene is left open where the match is weak. Clone size is given for some rows only: seen once, a few or many times, or a class if the clone is expanded.

clone_size | j_call | v_call | d_call | cdr3_aa | cdr3_nt
- | TRBJ1-2 | TRBV6-6 | TRBD1 | CASSTQTGGHGYTF | TGTGCCAGCAGTACGCAGACAGGGGGCCATGGCTACACCTTC
- | TRBJ1-5 | TRBV4-1 | - | CASSQVAGHRAQPQHF | TGCGCCAGCAGCCAAGTAGCGGGACATAGGGCGCAGCCCCAGCATTTT
- | TRBJ1-2 | TRBV24-1 | TRBD1 | CATSDSGQGADYGYTF | TGTGCCACCAGTGATTCCGGTCAGGGGGCGGACTATGGCTACACCTTC
- | TRBJ2-5 | TRBV5-4 | - | CASSTPQNQETQYF | TGTGCCAGCAGCACTCCACAGAACCAAGAGACCCAGTACTTC
- | TRBJ2-2 | TRBV9 | - | CASSSSHQTAGELFF | TGTGCCAGCAGCTCCTCCCATCAGACGGCCGGGGAGCTGTTTTTT
- | TRBJ1-2 | TRBV14 | - | CASSLQAYGYTF | TGTGCCAGCAGCCTGCAGGCCTATGGCTACACCTTC
- | TRBJ2-5 | TRBV7-2 | - | CASSLAIRDGETQYF | TGTGCCAGCAGCTTAGCGATACGGGACGGGGAGACCCAGTACTTC
- | TRBJ1-5 | TRBV7-2 | - | CASSLLRTNNQPQHF | TGTGCCAGCAGCCTTCTACGGACGAACAATCAGCCCCAGCATTTT
- | TRBJ2-5 | TRBV5-6 | - | CASSSGLGVLETQYF | TGTGCCAGCAGCTCTGGGTTGGGGGTTTTGGAGACCCAGTACTTC
- | TRBJ1-1 | TRBV6-5 | TRBD1 | CASSPRTGNTEAFF | TGTGCCAGCAGTCCGAGGACAGGGAACACTGAAGCTTTCTTT
- | TRBJ2-7 | TRBV7-2 | TRBD1 | CASSYWTGGGYEQYF | TGTGCCAGCAGCTACTGGACAGGGGGAGGGTACGAGCAGTACTTC
- | TRBJ1-2 | TRBV7-9 | - | CASSRGAGVVYGYTF | TGTGCCAGCTCTCGGGGAGCGGGGGTGGTCTATGGCTACACCTTC
- | TRBJ1-6 | TRBV5-1 | - | CASSVTGFLNSPLHF | TGCGCCAGCAGCGTTACAGGTTTTCTAAATTCACCCCTCCACTTT
- | TRBJ2-7 | TRBV15 | TRBD2 | CATSRDRGGHEQYF | TGTGCCACCAGCAGAGATCGGGGGGGGCACGAGCAGTACTTC
- | TRBJ2-7 | TRBV4-2 | - | CASSPRPGEQYF | TGTGCCAGCAGCCCGAGGCCGGGTGAGCAGTACTTC
once | TRBJ2-1 | TRBV7-2 | - | CASSLAQGGAGYEQFF | TGTGCCAGCAGCTTAGCGCAGGGGGGCGCGGGGTATGAGCAGTTCTTC
- | TRBJ2-5 | TRBV28 | - | CASSLGGPRRETQYF | TGTGCCAGCAGTTTGGGTGGTCCCCGGCGGGAGACCCAGTACTTC
- | TRBJ1-3 | TRBV6-5 | - | CASTTSSSGNTIYF | TGTGCCAGCACGACCTCCAGCTCTGGAAACACCATATATTTT
- | TRBJ2-7 | TRBV6-5 | - | CASSYLPVDSYEQYF | TGTGCCAGCAGTTACCTTCCAGTGGACTCCTACGAGCAGTACTTC
few | TRBJ2-5 | TRBV5-5 | - | CASSHFGGLAETQYF | TGTGCCAGCAGCCATTTTGGGGGCCTTGCAGAGACCCAGTACTTC
once | TRBJ1-5 | TRBV6-5 | - | CASSYKPYSNQPQHF | TGTGCCAGCAGTTACAAGCCTTATAGCAATCAGCCCCAGCATTTT
once | TRBJ1-1 | TRBV28 | - | CASRPTRVAEAFF | TGTGCCAGCAGACCCACAAGAGTTGCTGAAGCTTTCTTT
- | TRBJ1-2 | TRBV3-1/TRBV3-2 | TRBD1 | CASSPQGTGLNYGYTF | TGTGCCAGCAGCCCCCAGGGGACAGGACTTAACTATGGCTACACCTTC
- | TRBJ1-5 | TRBV27 | TRBD1 | CASSWTGGNQPQHF | TGTGCCAGCAGTTGGACAGGGGGCAATCAGCCCCAGCATTTT
once | TRBJ1-6 | TRBV27 | - | CASRSGGSYNSPLHF | TGTGCCAGCAGGAGTGGGGGATCCTATAATTCACCCCTCCACTTT
- | TRBJ1-1 | TRBV7-2 | - | CASSPGRQPEAFF | TGTGCCAGCAGCCCTGGTCGACAGCCTGAAGCTTTCTTT
- | TRBJ1-2 | TRBV6-5 | - | CASSSRGQGGGYTF | TGTGCCAGCAGCTCCCGGGGCCAGGGTGGTGGCTACACCTTC
- | TRBJ1-6 | TRBV12-3/TRBV12-4 | TRBD1 | CASSQRQGGPLHF | TGTGCCAGCAGTCAAAGACAGGGGGGGCCCCTCCACTTT
- | TRBJ1-5 | TRBV6-2/TRBV6-3 | - | CASSYSGMGASNQPQHF | TGTGCCAGCAGTTACTCCGGCATGGGGGCTAGCAATCAGCCCCAGCATTTT
- | TRBJ2-7 | TRBV7-2 | TRBD2 | CASSLSSGAPYEQYF | TGTGCCAGCAGCTTATCTAGCGGGGCACCCTACGAGCAGTACTTC
- | TRBJ1-2 | TRBV3-1/TRBV3-2 | - | CASSHRSGDGYTF | TGTGCCAGCAGCCACAGGTCAGGGGATGGCTACACCTTC
- | TRBJ1-2 | TRBV27 | - | CASSFTRSNYGYTF | TGTGCCAGCAGTTTCACACGGAGCAACTATGGCTACACCTTC
once | TRBJ2-1 | TRBV6-2/TRBV6-3 | TRBD1 | CASSLQGAVYNEQFF | TGTGCCAGCAGTTTGCAGGGGGCAGTCTACAATGAGCAGTTCTTC
- | TRBJ1-4 | TRBV19 | - | CASTPSSEPGWTNEKLFF | TGTGCCAGCACGCCGTCCAGCGAGCCTGGGTGGACTAATGAAAAACTGTTTTTT
- | TRBJ2-5 | TRBV18 | - | CASSPPTIQETQYF | TGTGCCAGCTCACCACCGACTATACAAGAGACCCAGTACTTC
- | TRBJ2-1 | TRBV6-2/TRBV6-3 | - | CASSSQVMSYNEQFF | TGTGCCAGCAGTTCACAGGTTATGTCCTACAATGAGCAGTTCTTC
few | TRBJ2-1 | TRBV6-5 | - | CASSREGRDYNEQFF | TGTGCCAGCAGCCGGGAAGGCAGGGATTACAATGAGCAGTTCTTC
- | TRBJ1-1 | TRBV7-2 | - | CASSRQLNTEAFF | TGTGCCAGCAGCCGGCAGCTGAACACTGAAGCTTTCTTT
- | TRBJ1-1 | TRBV29-1 | TRBD1 | CSVEDLYGRTGIIAEAFF | TGCAGCGTTGAAGATCTTTACGGACGGACAGGGATAATTGCTGAAGCTTTCTTT
- | TRBJ1-2 | TRBV19 | - | CASSIGPRGASYGYTF | TGTGCCAGTAGTATAGGTCCCCGAGGGGCCTCCTATGGCTACACCTTC
- | TRBJ1-6 | TRBV6-5 | - | CASSYEATPYSLHF | TGTGCCAGCAGTTACGAGGCAACTCCTTATTCCCTCCACTTT
- | TRBJ2-5 | TRBV19 | - | CASSEGPQETQYF | TGTGCCAGTAGTGAGGGACCTCAAGAGACCCAGTACTTC
- | TRBJ2-2 | TRBV7-2 | - | CASSLAFRELFF | TGTGCCAGCAGCTTAGCTTTTAGGGAGCTGTTTTTT
- | TRBJ1-2 | TRBV28 | TRBD1 | CASSGQGIYGYTF | TGTGCCAGCAGTGGACAGGGTATCTATGGCTACACCTTC
- | TRBJ2-3 | TRBV7-2 | TRBD1 | CASSSQGVPTDTQYF | TGTGCCAGCAGCTCCCAGGGGGTTCCCACAGATACGCAGTATTTT
- | TRBJ2-2 | TRBV5-1 | - | CASSLQGTGELFF | TGCGCCAGCAGCCTTCAGGGAACCGGGGAGCTGTTTTTT
- | TRBJ2-7 | TRBV7-8 | - | CASSLDPGAGEQYF | TGTGCCAGCAGCTTAGACCCAGGGGCGGGAGAGCAGTACTTC
- | TRBJ1-1 | TRBV9 | - | CASSVELGSGGNTEAFF | TGTGCCAGCAGCGTAGAGCTAGGGTCCGGAGGGAACACTGAAGCTTTCTTT
- | TRBJ1-2 | TRBV6-5 | - | CASSLHPADNYGYTF | TGTGCCAGCAGTCTCCACCCCGCGGATAACTATGGCTACACCTTC
- | TRBJ1-5 | TRBV28 | TRBD1 | CASSSGTDYQPQHF | TGTGCCAGCAGTTCCGGGACAGACTATCAGCCCCAGCATTTT
few | TRBJ2-2 | TRBV9 | - | CASSVESWAGELFF | TGTGCCAGCAGCGTAGAGTCGTGGGCCGGGGAGCTGTTTTTT
- | TRBJ1-1 | TRBV7-2 | - | CASSLHPNTEAFF | TGTGCCAGCAGCTTACACCCGAACACTGAAGCTTTCTTT
- | TRBJ1-3 | TRBV6-5 | - | CASSTPGVFGNTIYF | TGTGCCAGCAGTACCCCCGGCGTTTTCGGAAACACCATATATTTT
- | TRBJ1-2 | TRBV6-5 | - | CASSKVDNYGYTF | TGTGCCAGCAGCAAGGTAGACAACTATGGCTACACCTTC